The clone carrying this TCR beta chain was counted a few times. It was RNA transcripts that yielded the amplified TCR beta CDR3 regions. During a first-round RT-PCR of the TCR CDR3, the HTBI primer set was used. TCRdb redid the calling of the multiplex PCR reads with MiXCR, one entry per CDR3 protein. Among approximately 600,000 distinct CDR3 sequences, 20% to 25% were seen once, and the ten largest hold more than 30%. This sample is part of a study of T cells in Graves' hyperthyroidism and ophthalmopathy. V shed 7 bases, J shed 4 bases, and the junction held 9 bases outside the gene matches. Germline V gives CDR1 WSHSY, CDR2 SAAADI. The CDR3 is 15 residues long.

This chain links TRBV10-2 with TRBJ1-5; 8 nucleotides align to TRBD1. Sequenced: blood. The sequence derives from a man aged 25 to 45 with Graves' ophthalmopathy. This CDR3 reads CASTGPGQGNQPQHF. CDR3 in DNA: TGCGCCAGCACCGGTCCCGGACAGGGTAATCAGCCCCAGCATTTT.